These 23 T cell receptor beta chains came from one sample sequenced in a study of blood T cells in healthy people across ages. A second 7 to 11 cycle PCR used barcoded and J-beta primers. Using its own MiXCR run on the 5' RACE reads, TCRdb lists one record per CDR3 protein. The profile covers roughly 800,000 distinct CDR3 sequences, with 58% appearing a single time and around 22% taken by the ten largest. The sample taken for sequencing was blood. The receptors were sampled from a man under 40 in good health.

The chain combines TRBV10-3 with TRBJ2-1, with D perhaps TRBD1 (5 bases). This CDR3 comprises 13 residues. V gave up 9 bases and J gave up 9 bases, with 18 bases separating them. Germline V lookup: CDR1 ENHRY, CDR2 SYGVKD. This CDR3 is CAIRTLNQFEQFF. CDR3 in DNA: TGTGCCATTAGGACACTTAACCAATTTGAGCAGTTCTTC.

The rearrangement joins TRBV6-6 to TRBJ1-1; D unclear. Germline V gives CDR1 MNHNY, CDR2 SVGAGI (reference sequence). This CDR3 contains 15 residues. The ends were cut back, 7 bases at V and 0 bases at J, with 15 bases in the middle. CDR3 coding DNA: TGTGCCAGCATACTTTTGAGGGAGTTGAACACTGAAGCTTTCTTT. This sequence encodes CASILLRELNTEAFF.

This clonotype was seen a handful of times. This chain joins TRBV7-2 and TRBJ2-3, with D uncertain. CDR1 is SGHTA, CDR2 FQGNSA, per germline. Trimming shortened V by 5 bases and J by 6 bases, and 9 bases separated the two germline ends. The CDR3 covers 12 residues. The CDR3 sequence is CASSPVADTQYF. The DNA of the CDR3 is TGTGCCAGCAGCCCGGTGGCGGATACGCAGTATTTT.

This chain joins TRBV25-1 and TRBJ2-1; 9 nucleotides line up with TRBD2. Trimming at V came to 8 bases and at J to 10 bases, leaving 9 bases not matched to a gene. There are 13 residues in the CDR3. Germline values: CDR1 MGHDK, CDR2 SYGVNS. CDR3 in DNA: TGTGCCAGCGGGCGGGAGGGTTCCTCCGAGCAGTTCTTC. This translates into CASGREGSSEQFF.

As regards this clonotype: This may be a read error: a much more frequent sequence differs by one nucleotide. The chain combines TRBV4-2 with TRBJ1-2; D uncertain. This CDR3 comprises 16 residues. Trimming took 0 bases from V and 4 from J, leaving 15 bases between them. Looked up from germline, CDR1 is LGHNA and CDR2 is YNFKEQ. This chain's CDR3 is CASSQDLAGGTYGYTF. As DNA, the CDR3 is TGTGCCAGCAGCCAAGATCTTGCCGGCGGAACCTATGGCTACACCTTC.

V and J are TRBV7-2 and TRBJ2-1; 7 bases match TRBD1. V lost 3 bases, J lost 9 bases, and 8 bases stayed unmatched. The germline V gene encodes CDR1 SGHTA and CDR2 FQGNSA. CDR3 length: 14 amino acids. CDR3 sequence: CASSFRQGRGEQFF. Here the CDR3 DNA reads TGTGCCAGCAGCTTTCGACAGGGTAGAGGTGAGCAGTTCTTC.

The chain combines TRBV20-1 with TRBJ1-2, with unresolved D. The germline gives CDR1 DFQATT, CDR2 SNEGSKA (reference sequence). The CDR3 has 13 residues. V lost 3 bases and J lost 1, with 9 bases in between. CDR3 amino acids: CSASDHLNYGYTF. In DNA form, the CDR3 reads TGCAGTGCTAGCGACCACCTTAACTATGGCTACACCTTC.

In nucleotides, the CDR3 is TGTGCCAGCAAGAACTACAATGAGCAGTACTTC. Protein sequence: CASKNYNEQYF. The rearrangement uses TRBV2 and TRBJ2-7; no firm D call. The V gene's germline CDR1 is SNHLY and CDR2 FYNNEI. Trimming left V 7 bases short and J 7 bases short, with 11 bases between. The CDR3 has 11 amino acids.

The CDR3 sequence: CASSFPGLAGLFIYNEQYF. The CDR3 DNA is TGTGCCAGCAGTTTCCCGGGACTAGCGGGTCTCTTTATTTACAATGAGCAGTACTTC. The rearrangement links TRBV28 to TRBJ2-5, with TRBD2 matching 12 bases. The CDR3 extends over 19 amino acids. With V trimmed by 3 bases and J by 11 bases, 22 bases remained unmatched. Germline V gene sequence: CDR1 MDHEN, CDR2 SYDVKM.

This clonotype has just a few counts. This chain's CDR3 is CASSLDAGLGNTGELFF. CDR3 bases: TGTGCCAGCAGTTTAGACGCAGGACTAGGGAACACCGGGGAGCTGTTTTTT. This chain connects TRBV28 to TRBJ2-2; 7 positions agree with TRBD2. V was pared by 2 bases and J by 1 base, with 7 bases of the junction left unmatched. This CDR3 contains 17 residues. Germline V CDR1 and CDR2: MDHEN, SYDVKM.

This chain links TRBV5-1 with TRBJ2-5; the match to TRBD2 covers 10 bases. The CDR3 totals 14 residues. The V and J ends lost 4 bases and 5 bases, in that order; junction bases with no gene match: 5. The germline V gene encodes CDR1 SGHRS and CDR2 YFSETQ. CDR3 sequence (DNA): TGCGCCAGCAGCACCCAGACTAGCGGGGAGACCCAGTACTTC. It is translated as CASSTQTSGETQYF.

This chain connects TRBV9 to TRBJ2-6; D is unclear. Trimming removed 1 base from V and 0 bases from J, with 14 bases in between. The germline gives CDR1 SGDLS, CDR2 YYNGEE. This CDR3 has 18 amino acids. The CDR3, as DNA: TGTGCCAGCAGCGTAATGTCGGATGGATACTCTGGGGCCAACGTCCTGACTTTC. Its translation: CASSVMSDGYSGANVLTF.

V gene TRBV7-2 combines with J gene TRBJ1-2; D is unresolved. V was cut by 5 bases and J by 4 bases, with 14 bases left in between. The CDR3 is 14 residues long. Germline loops: CDR1 SGHTA, CDR2 FQGNSA. The CDR3 region has the DNA TGTGCCAGCAGCCCGGTTAGCGTGAGCTATGGCTACACCTTC. Amino acid sequence: CASSPVSVSYGYTF.

Concerning this clonotype: A junction boundary mismatches the germline segment, possibly from a read error. The chain employs TRBV20-1 and TRBJ2-1; 9 nucleotides agree with TRBD2. Germline CDR1 and CDR2: DFQATT and SNEGSKA (reference sequence). The CDR3 sequence is 12 residues long. CDR3 loop: CGARGLADEQFF. CDR3 coding DNA: TGCGGTGCTAGGGGACTAGCCGATGAGCAGTTCTTC.

This clonotype was detected only a few times. The chain couples TRBV7-2 to TRBJ2-5, with 7 bases matching TRBD2. Per germline, CDR1 SGHTA and CDR2 FQGNSA. CDR3 length equals 16 residues. V shed 0 bases, J shed 7 bases, and the junction held 11 bases outside the gene matches. The CDR3 DNA reads TGTGCCAGCAGCTTAGCGCGGGAGCGGCGGGGAGGGACCCAGTACTTC. This encodes CASSLARERRGGTQYF.

This chain connects TRBV2 to TRBJ2-5; 7 bases align to TRBD1. J gave up 1 base and V 7 bases, and 9 bases lay outside the gene matches. Germline V CDR1 and CDR2: SNHLY, FYNNEI. This CDR3 has 15 residues. The DNA for the CDR3 is TGTGCCAGCACCCCGACAGGGTCCCCCCAAGAGACCCAGTACTTC. Amino acid sequence: CASTPTGSPQETQYF.

The chain carries TRBV20-1 and TRBJ2-7, with a tentative D call TRBD1 (6 bases). Per the germline V gene, CDR1 is DFQATT and CDR2 is SNEGSKA (reference sequence). V dropped 3 bases and J dropped 3 bases, with 15 bases sitting between them. The CDR3 is made up of 14 amino acids. This chain's CDR3 is CSARGTPPYYEQYF. The CDR3 DNA follows: TGCAGTGCTAGGGGGACACCCCCGTACTACGAGCAGTACTTC.

The rearrangement links TRBV29-1 to TRBJ2-5; D perhaps matches TRBD2 (5 bases). CDR1 SQVTM and CDR2 ANQGSEA come from the germline V gene. The CDR3 has 12 amino acids. With 6 bases removed from V and 7 bases from J, the gap between germline ends came to 15 bases. The CDR3, as DNA: TGCAGCGTCGACGAACGCGGGTGGACCCAGTACTTC. It translates to CSVDERGWTQYF.

This clonotype occurred once. This sequence joins TRBV12-3 or TRBV12-4 and TRBJ1-3; TRBD1 is a possible D gene (5 bases). CDR3 length: 17 residues. V lost 6 bases and J lost 9, with 27 bases in between. CDR3 in amino acids: CASRPDLPDSAPGTIYF. The CDR3 nucleotides read TGTGCCAGCAGACCCGATTTACCCGACAGTGCCCCGGGCACCATATATTTT.

The sample holds a few counts of this clonotype. The chain joins TRBV27 to TRBJ2-6; D possibly corresponds to TRBD2 (6 bases). CDR3 length: 17 residues. CDR1 is MNHEY, CDR2 SMNVEV, per germline (reference sequence). With 5 bases removed from V and 4 bases from J, the gap between germline ends came to 18 bases. The CDR3 nucleotides are TGTGCCAGCAGTGAGAGGAAAGCGGGTTCAGGGGCCAACGTCCTGACTTTC. It translates to CASSERKAGSGANVLTF.

The chain joins TRBV28 to TRBJ1-4; D uncertain. The germline V gene has CDR1 MDHEN and CDR2 SYDVKM. The CDR3 has 13 amino acids. Trimming cost V 5 bases and J 7 bases, with 11 bases left between them. The CDR3 DNA sequence: TGTGCCAGCAGTCCGACGGCTTTTGAAAAACTGTTTTTT. This encodes CASSPTAFEKLFF.

CDR3 DNA sequence: TGTGCCAGCAGGGCGGTGCACACCGAACCCTTAGCAACTAATGAAAAACTGTTTTTT. Protein product: CASRAVHTEPLATNEKLFF. The V and J genes are TRBV7-2 and TRBJ1-4, with unresolved D. V shed 6 bases and J shed 0 bases, with 23 bases lying between them. Germline V gives CDR1 SGHTA, CDR2 FQGNSA. This CDR3 is 19 amino acids long.

This clonotype has more than one count but fewer than ten. The chain recombines TRBV7-8 with TRBJ2-2; tentatively, D is TRBD1 (6 bases). V was cut by 2 bases and J by 3 bases, with 10 bases left in between. Germline-derived CDR1 and CDR2 are SGHVS and FQNEAQ. The length of the CDR3 is 15 residues. CDR3 sequence reads: CASSLPGADTGELFF. In DNA, the CDR3 is TGTGCCAGCAGCTTACCAGGGGCGGACACCGGGGAGCTGTTTTTT.